The 9 T cell receptor beta chains below come from one sample, sequenced in a study of cytomegalovirus exposure and HLA in healthy donors. The PCR employed 60 Vbeta primers together with 13 Jbeta primers. Libraries were prepared by immunoSEQ multiplex PCR; TCRdb keeps only in-frame clonotypes and omits some of them. The sample lists a few hundred thousand clones, 80% to 90% seen once, with roughly 2.3% in the top ten. The sequenced sample consisted of PBMCs. These receptors were taken from a woman aged 18-30 years in good health and CMV-seronegative.

The chain carries TRBV4-1 and TRBJ1-2, with a weak D call TRBD1 (6 bases). V dropped 1 base and J dropped 8 bases, with 20 bases sitting between them. The CDR3 extends over 16 amino acids. Germline CDR1 is MGHRA and CDR2 is YSYEKL. The CDR3 reads CASSQVGAGGASGYTF. The CDR3 nucleotides are TGCGCCAGCAGCCAAGTAGGGGCGGGGGGGGCGAGCGGCTACACCTTC.

The chain has TRBV9 and TRBJ2-5; 12 bases line up with TRBD1. The J call may not be correct, given that the DNA end is closer to TRBJ2-7. The CDR3 totals 18 residues. Germline loops: CDR1 SGDLS, CDR2 YYNGEE. CDR3 amino acids: CASSAPFPGTGGLDEQYF. As DNA, the CDR3 is TGTGCCAGCAGCGCCCCTTTCCCTGGGACAGGGGGCTTGGACGAGCAGTACTTC.

The chain carries TRBV2 and TRBJ2-7; D is perhaps TRBD1 (5 bases). CDR1 is SNHLY, CDR2 FYNNEI, per germline. Trimming removed 5 bases at V and 5 bases at J, with 13 bases between. CDR3 length equals 13 residues. The CDR3 DNA is TGTGCCAGCAGTAGCGACAGATGGGACGAGCAGTACTTC. Translation: CASSSDRWDEQYF. The full variable domain, its missing parts supplied by reference TRBV2 and TRBJ2-7, is EPEVTQTPSHQVTQMGQEVILRCVPISNHLYFYWYRQILGQKVEFLVSFYNNEISEKSEIFDDQFSVERPDGSNFTLKIRSTKLEDSAMYFCASSSDRWDEQYFGPGTRLTVT.

The chain combines TRBV9 with TRBJ1-4; a possible D gene is TRBD1 (6 bases). This CDR3 has 13 amino acids. Between the trimmed V and J ends, which lost 0 bases and 10 bases, there was a span of 10 bases. Germline CDR1 and CDR2: SGDLS and YYNGEE. CDR3 sequence: CASSVGEGGKLFF. The CDR3, as DNA: TGTGCCAGCAGCGTAGGGGAAGGGGGAAAACTGTTTTTT.

The chain has TRBV4-1 and TRBJ1-4; D is unresolved. V lost 1 base to trimming and J lost 5 bases, with 11 bases between them. Germline V gene sequence: CDR1 MGHRA, CDR2 YSYEKL. The CDR3 is made up of 15 amino acids. CDR3 bases: TGCGCCAGCAGCCAAGGTCATGGCCCGAATGAAAAACTGTTTTTT. Its translation: CASSQGHGPNEKLFF.

V is TRBV5-4 and J is TRBJ2-3; no definite D call. Germline CDR1 and CDR2: SGHNT and YYREEE (reference sequence). The V and J ends lost 0 bases and 2 bases respectively, with 10 bases between them. CDR3 size: 15 residues. The CDR3 sequence: CASSLVRNPTDTQYF. The CDR3 nucleotides read TGTGCCAGCAGCTTGGTGAGGAACCCCACAGATACGCAGTATTTT.

The genes are TRBV7-9 and TRBJ1-2, with D possibly matching TRBD1 (5 bases). V was pared by 4 bases and J by 8 bases, with 26 bases between. The CDR3 runs 17 residues. Germline V gene sequence: CDR1 SEHNR, CDR2 FQNEAQ (reference sequence). Here the CDR3 DNA reads TGTGCCAGCAGCTGGGGCATTTCAGGACAAGATTATCGAGGCTACACCTTC. Its protein product is CASSWGISGQDYRGYTF.

The chain employs TRBV10-3 and TRBJ2-4; 7 nucleotides agree with TRBD1. The CDR3 consists of 12 residues. V lost 11 bases, J lost 5 bases, and 6 bases stayed unmatched. CDR1 ENHRY and CDR2 SYGVKD come from the germline V gene. In DNA form, the CDR3 reads TGTGCCTCACAGGGGATGGAAAACATTCAGTACTTC. Its translation is CASQGMENIQYF.

The rearrangement joins TRBV19 to TRBJ2-7; D gene unclear. This CDR3 is 12 amino acids long. Trimming pared 4 bases from V and 5 bases from J, leaving 9 bases between. Germline loops: CDR1 LNHDA, CDR2 SQIVND (reference sequence). CDR3 in DNA: TGTGCCAGTAGTACCCCCCCTGACGAGCAGTACTTC. It translates to CASSTPPDEQYF. The full variable domain, rest sourced from reference TRBV19 and TRBJ2-7, is DGGITQSPKYLFRKEGQNVTLSCEQNLNHDAMYWYRQDPGQGLRLIYYSQIVNDFQKGDIAEGYSVSREKKESFPLTVTSAQKNPTAFYLCASSTPPDEQYFGPGTRLTVT.